This T cell receptor beta chain was retrieved from a study of CD8 T cells in ankylosing spondylitis. Overall study findings and caveats: It was reported that disease-linked clones were significantly enriched in matched ankylosing spondylitis synovial fluid. Seemingly distinctive of ankylosing spondylitis blood was a TCR beta motif formed by eight highly homologous variants. Earlier work had already found some motif variants in reactive arthritis synovial fluid and blood.

By quantitative 5'-RACE with molecular barcodes, the TCR beta libraries were made. Via MiXCR, TCRdb re-called the 5' RACE reads, giving one row per CDR3 protein. The sample lists about 440,000 distinct CDR3 sequences; approximately 17% were seen once. As regards this clonotype: Its target is unknown.

The sequence derives from a male donor with ankylosing spondylitis. Material for sequencing was blood, either unsorted or a sorted T cell fraction (not recorded which).

CDR3 in amino acids: CASTVAGGNEQYF. The CDR3 DNA reads TGTGCCAGCACCGTAGCGGGAGGGAACGAGCAGTACTTC. The rearrangement uses TRBV27 and TRBJ2-7; 11 nucleotides align to TRBD2. Trimming took 7 bases from V and 5 from J; bases not matched to a gene: 4. From germline, CDR1 is MNHEY and CDR2 SMNVEV (reference sequence). The CDR3 sequence is 13 residues long.